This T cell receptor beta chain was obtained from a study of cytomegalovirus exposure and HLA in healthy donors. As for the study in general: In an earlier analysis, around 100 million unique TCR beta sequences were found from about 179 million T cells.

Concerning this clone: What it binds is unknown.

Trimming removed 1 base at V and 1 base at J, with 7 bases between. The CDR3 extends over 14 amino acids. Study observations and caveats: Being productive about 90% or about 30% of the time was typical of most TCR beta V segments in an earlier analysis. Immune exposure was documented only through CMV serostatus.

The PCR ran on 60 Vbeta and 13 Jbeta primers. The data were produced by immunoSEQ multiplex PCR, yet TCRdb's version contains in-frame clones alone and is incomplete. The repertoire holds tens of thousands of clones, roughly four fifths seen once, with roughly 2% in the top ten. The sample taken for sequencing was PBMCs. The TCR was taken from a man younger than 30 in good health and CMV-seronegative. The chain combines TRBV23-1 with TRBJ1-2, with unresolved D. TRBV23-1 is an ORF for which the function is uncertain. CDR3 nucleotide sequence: TGCGCCAGCAGTCAATACAGCCATAACTATGGCTACACCTTC. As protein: CASSQYSHNYGYTF.